The present T cell receptor (beta chain) was sequenced within a study of OX40 agonist ivuxolimab in advanced cancers. Study information: People who had prior anti-PD-1, anti-PD-L1 or anti-CTLA-4 therapy could take part, and 35% to 50% had some.

Germline V gene sequence: CDR1 MGHRA, CDR2 YSYEKL. With V trimmed by 4 bases and J by 1 base, 6 bases remained unmatched. There are 16 residues in the CDR3. Study-level points and caveats: Several nonresponders also turned out to have low normalized T-cell clonal expansion. CD4+ T cells averaged fewer expanded clones than CD8+ T cells.

The data were produced by immunoSEQ multiplex PCR, yet TCRdb's version contains in-frame clones alone and is incomplete. This sample has some 58,000 clones, with 85% found just once. As to this clone: Its antigen is still unknown.

This receptor was identified in an adult with an advanced solid tumor such as melanoma, head and neck, liver or kidney cancer. The sequenced sample was CD4+ or CD8+ T cells sorted from blood, obtained in a trial of the OX40 agonist ivuxolimab. The chain combines TRBV4-1 with TRBJ2-3, with TRBD1 identical over 9 bases. The CDR3 sequence: CASSPRDRERTDTQYF. CDR3 bases: TGCGCCAGCAGCCCAAGGGACAGGGAACGCACAGATACGCAGTATTTT.